The 27 T cell receptor beta chains given below trace back to one sample, sequenced in a study of blood T cell repertoires in COVID-19. The repertoire was sequenced with immunoSEQ multiplex PCR; TCRdb's copy has only in-frame clones and lacks some. The data hold some 330,000 clones, with roughly four fifths observed a single time. Input material: PBMCs or T cells enriched from blood (not recorded which). All receptors derive from a woman aged 45-60 years who had recovered from COVID-19.

Comments on this clone: The sample has other DNA sequences that encode this CDR3 too. The rearrangement links TRBV7-9 to TRBJ1-1, with TRBD1 matching over 7 bases. The CDR3 runs 14 residues. Trimming took 1 base from V and 4 from J; bases not matched to a gene: 3. In germline, CDR1 is SEHNR, CDR2 FQNEAQ (reference sequence). Here the CDR3 DNA reads TGTGCCAGCAGCTTAGTTCAGGGGGGCACTGAAGCTTTCTTT. The encoded protein is CASSLVQGGTEAFF.

The chain uses TRBV19 and TRBJ2-1, with a possible D match to TRBD1 (6 bases). Germline CDR1 reads LNHDA; CDR2 reads SQIVND (reference sequence). V was pared by 1 base and J by 3 bases, with 13 bases between. The CDR3 runs to 16 residues. CDR3 sequence reads: CASSIGGQLNYNEQFF. CDR3 bases: TGTGCCAGTAGTATAGGGGGGCAACTCAACTACAATGAGCAGTTCTTC.

This clone was found once. The rearrangement joins TRBV18 to TRBJ2-3; D perhaps matches TRBD2 (7 bases). Germline-derived CDR1 and CDR2 are KGHSH and LQKENI. This CDR3 region has 16 residues. The germline V and J ends were trimmed by 3 bases and 1 base, with 14 bases remaining between them. The CDR3 DNA reads TGTGCCAGCTCACCGCGGGGGCGCGGGGGCACAGATACGCAGTATTTT. It translates to CASSPRGRGGTDTQYF.

The table lists this clone with a count of one. The rearrangement uses TRBV30 and TRBJ1-1; the D gene is possibly TRBD1 (6 bases). The V end lost 5 bases, the J end lost 6 bases, and 16 bases lay between the germline ends. CDR3 size: 13 residues. Germline V gene sequence: CDR1 GTSNPN, CDR2 SVGIG (reference sequence). CDR3 protein: CAWLITGYAEAFF. CDR3 bases: TGTGCCTGGCTGATCACAGGGTACGCTGAAGCTTTCTTT.

This clone appeared a few times. The rearrangement joins TRBV5-4 to TRBJ2-7, with 10 bases that match TRBD2. This CDR3 spans 16 amino acids. Germline V gene sequence: CDR1 SGHNT, CDR2 YYREEE (reference sequence). With 3 bases clipped from V and 0 bases from J, the junction kept 6 bases outside the gene matches. Here the CDR3 DNA reads TGTGCCAGCAGCTCGGGGGGACTAGCGAACTCCTACGAGCAGTACTTC. Its protein product is CASSSGGLANSYEQYF.

CDR3 bases: TGTGCCAGCAGCTTCGGGCAGGGTGAAGTCGGCTACACCTTC. It is translated as CASSFGQGEVGYTF. The rearrangement links TRBV5-4 to TRBJ1-2, with D perhaps TRBD1 (5 bases). Trimming took off 2 bases at V and 8 bases at J, with 16 bases between the two ends. Germline CDR1 is SGHNT and CDR2 is YYREEE (reference sequence). This CDR3 spans 14 amino acids.

The chain links TRBV7-2 to TRBJ2-7, with D unresolved. The length of the CDR3 is 13 residues. V was cut by 1 base and J by 0 bases, with 4 bases left in between. Germline lookup yields CDR1 SGHTA and CDR2 FQGNSA. CDR3 coding DNA: TGTGCCAGCAGCTTAGACACCTCCTACGAGCAGTACTTC. It translates to CASSLDTSYEQYF.

The rearrangement uses TRBV4-3 and TRBJ1-3; 11 bases agree with TRBD1. The CDR3 is 15 amino acids. Germline loops: CDR1 LGHNA, CDR2 YSLEER. Germline trimming cut 4 bases from V and 2 bases from J; bases unmatched to any gene: 1. The CDR3 loop reads CASSPGQGAGNTIYF. The CDR3 DNA reads as TGCGCCAGCAGCCCGGGACAGGGGGCTGGAAACACCATATATTTT.

DNA of the CDR3: TGTGCCAGTACCATAGGGGGAATGGGTGAAAAACTGTTTTTT. Encoded protein: CASTIGGMGEKLFF. V usage is TRBV19 and J usage is TRBJ1-4; D possibly corresponds to TRBD1 (6 bases). V lost 7 bases to trimming and J lost 7 bases, with 16 bases between them. Germline CDR1 LNHDA, CDR2 SQIVND (reference sequence). The CDR3 spans 14 residues.

This rearrangement joins TRBV5-1 to TRBJ2-7, with 7 nucleotides matching TRBD1. Losses at the gene ends were 1 base for V and 4 bases for J; bases not matched to a gene: 2. Germline V lookup: CDR1 SGHRS, CDR2 YFSETQ. This CDR3 region has 13 residues. The CDR3 region has the DNA TGCGCCAGCAGCTTGCAGGGGGTGTACGAGCAGTACTTC. It is translated as CASSLQGVYEQYF.

J is TRBJ1-1 and V is TRBV4-3; D gene unclear. Trimming removed 4 bases at V and 0 bases at J, with 12 bases between. Germline lookup yields CDR1 LGHNA and CDR2 YSLEER. CDR3 length: 15 amino acids. The CDR3 region has the DNA TGCGCCAGCAGCCCCGAACCGTACATGAACACTGAAGCTTTCTTT. Its translation is CASSPEPYMNTEAFF.

This chain connects TRBV9 to TRBJ1-1; 10 bases are a match to TRBD1. The trim removed 3 bases at V and 0 bases at J, leaving 5 bases unmatched. The CDR3 contains 16 residues. Germline V gene data show CDR1 as SGDLS and CDR2 as YYNGEE. The CDR3 region has the DNA TGTGCCAGCAGCGAGGGACAGGGGCGGATGAACACTGAAGCTTTCTTT. Encoded protein: CASSEGQGRMNTEAFF.

This chain joins TRBV11-2 and TRBJ1-3, with a weak D call TRBD1 (5 bases). The germline V and J ends were trimmed by 4 bases and 2 bases, with 12 bases remaining between them. This CDR3 has 15 residues. Per germline, CDR1 SGHAT and CDR2 FQNNGV. CDR3 amino acids: CASSSRAGTGNTIYF. CDR3 coding DNA: TGTGCCAGCAGCTCTCGGGCAGGGACTGGAAACACCATATATTTT.

This chain uses TRBV5-1 with TRBJ2-1, with 7 bases aligning to TRBD2. The V and J ends lost 2 bases and 8 bases, in that order; junction bases with no gene match: 1. Germline V lookup: CDR1 SGHRS, CDR2 YFSETQ. The CDR3 sequence is 12 residues long. For the CDR3, the DNA is TGCGCCAGCAGCTTACGGGGGGATGAGCAGTTCTTC. It is translated as CASSLRGDEQFF.

This CDR3 is CASSVLVKETQYF. For the CDR3, the DNA is TGCGCCAGCAGCGTCCTAGTAAAAGAGACCCAGTACTTC. This sequence joins TRBV5-1 and TRBJ2-5; D not resolved. From germline, CDR1 is SGHRS and CDR2 YFSETQ. The CDR3 length is 13 residues. The ends were cut back, 4 bases at V and 3 bases at J, with 10 bases in the middle.

V and J are TRBV29-1 and TRBJ1-1; D is unresolved. This CDR3 contains 12 residues. V lost 2 bases and J 1 base, leaving 5 bases between the germline ends. Germline V gene sequence: CDR1 SQVTM, CDR2 ANQGSEA. CDR3 in amino acids: CSVESSNTEAFF. The CDR3 nucleotides read TGCAGCGTTGAATCGTCGAACACTGAAGCTTTCTTT.

The rearrangement links TRBV27 to TRBJ1-1; D possibly corresponds to TRBD1 (5 bases). Germline CDR1 and CDR2: MNHEY and SMNVEV (reference sequence). The CDR3 sequence is 16 residues long. The ends were cut back, 5 bases at V and 3 bases at J, with 19 bases in the middle. The CDR3 DNA is TGTGCCAGCAGTCCGCCCGGCGGGGGGTACGACACTGAAGCTTTCTTT. Protein: CASSPPGGGYDTEAFF.

This sequence joins TRBV6-2 or TRBV6-3 and TRBJ2-2, with 13 nucleotides matching TRBD2. The germline gives CDR1 MNHEY, CDR2 SVGEGT. The V segment lost 1 base and the J segment 6 bases; nucleotides outside the gene matches: 2. CDR3 size: 16 residues. CDR3 sequence (DNA): TGTGCCAGCAGTTACTTACTAGCGGGAGGGCCCGGGGAGCTGTTTTTT. Translating it yields CASSYLLAGGPGELFF.

V is TRBV11-2 and J is TRBJ1-2; possibly TRBD1 for D (5 bases). CDR1 is SGHAT and CDR2 is FQNNGV in the germline V gene. The germline V and J ends were trimmed by 5 bases and 4 bases, with 17 bases remaining between them. This CDR3 contains 15 residues. CDR3 sequence reads: CASSPRGDLGYGYTF. CDR3 DNA: TGTGCCAGCAGCCCTCGGGGGGATTTGGGCTATGGCTACACCTTC. Together with reference TRBV11-2 and TRBJ1-2, the CDR3 gives the full variable domain: EAGVAQSPRYKIIEKRQSVAFWCNPISGHATLYWYQQILGQGPKLLIQFQNNGVVDDSQLPKDRFSAERLKGVDSTLKIQPAKLEDSAVYLCASSPRGDLGYGYTFGSGTRLTVV.

CDR3 nucleotides: TGTGCCAGCAGCTTAACCGGGGATCGGGTTACCTTC. This gives the protein CASSLTGDRVTF. This rearrangement joins TRBV7-3 to TRBJ1-2; D gene uncertain. Deletions cut 0 bases from V and 14 bases from J, with 13 bases between. The CDR3 covers 12 residues. Germline CDR1 and CDR2: SGHTA and FQGTGA.

V gene TRBV19 combines with J gene TRBJ2-6; no clear D gene. Germline lookup yields CDR1 LNHDA and CDR2 SQIVND (reference sequence). With 7 bases removed from V and 3 bases from J, the gap between germline ends came to 13 bases. The CDR3 is 15 amino acids. CDR3 bases: TGTGCCAGTAACCCTAGTTTGGGTGGGGCCAACGTCCTGACTTTC. It is translated as CASNPSLGGANVLTF.

There are a few counts of this clone. Other DNA sequences within the sample encode an identical CDR3. The chain recombines TRBV15 with TRBJ2-1; the match to TRBD2 covers 11 bases. V lost 1 base to trimming and J lost 0 bases; unmatched junction nucleotides: 5. This CDR3 region has 18 residues. The germline gives CDR1 LNHNV, CDR2 YYDKDF (reference sequence). DNA for the CDR3: TGTGCCACCAGCAGAGCACTAGCGGGAGCGGGCTCCTACAATGAGCAGTTCTTC. It specifies CATSRALAGAGSYNEQFF. Full variable domain (remainder filled in from reference TRBV15 and TRBJ2-1): DAMVIQNPRYQVTQFGKPVTLSCSQTLNHNVMYWYQQKSSQAPKLLFHYYDKDFNNEADTPDNFQSRRPNTSFCFLDIRSPGLGDTAMYLCATSRALAGAGSYNEQFFGPGTRLTVL.

The chain uses TRBV5-1 and TRBJ1-4; 9 positions agree with TRBD1. This CDR3 has 17 residues. J lost 9 bases, V lost 0 bases, and 12 bases had no gene match. The germline V gene encodes CDR1 SGHRS and CDR2 YFSETQ. This CDR3 reads CASSLEVSGTGSKKLFF. In nucleotides, the CDR3 is TGCGCCAGCAGCTTGGAGGTTTCTGGGACAGGGTCGAAAAAACTGTTTTTT.

This sequence joins TRBV18 and TRBJ1-6; D gene ambiguous. The germline CDR1 and CDR2 sequences are KGHSH and LQKENI. V was trimmed by 3 bases and J by 8 bases, leaving 14 bases between them. The CDR3 is 15 amino acids. This CDR3 is CASSPGRVPHSPLHF. The CDR3 DNA follows: TGTGCCAGCTCACCCGGCCGGGTACCTCATTCACCCCTCCACTTT. Supplemented by reference TRBV18 and TRBJ1-6, the full variable domain reads NAGVMQNPRHLVRRRGQEARLRCSPMKGHSHVYWYRQLPEEGLKFMVYLQKENIIDESGMPKERFSAEFPKEGPSILRIQQVVRGDSAAYFCASSPGRVPHSPLHFGNGTRLTVT.

The V gene is TRBV10-3, the J gene TRBJ1-5; D call uncertain. This CDR3 has 15 residues. Germline assignment: CDR1 ENHRY and CDR2 SYGVKD. Between the trimmed V and J ends, which lost 0 bases and 5 bases, there was a span of 11 bases. The CDR3 is CAISESPRLDQPQHF. The CDR3 DNA sequence: TGTGCCATCAGTGAGTCACCCAGGTTAGATCAGCCCCAGCATTTT.

CDR3 bases: TGTGCCAGCAGTCAACTAGCGGGGGGCCAAGGAACCGGGGAGCTGTTTTTT. Encoded protein: CASSQLAGGQGTGELFF. V gene TRBV6-6 combines with J gene TRBJ2-2; 12 positions agree with TRBD2. The CDR3 consists of 17 residues. Germline CDR1 is MNHNY and CDR2 is SVGAGI (reference sequence). V lost 5 bases to trimming and J lost 5 bases; unmatched junction nucleotides: 9.

This chain connects TRBV14 to TRBJ1-2, with 7 bases matching TRBD1. Unmatched junction bases numbered 10, after V lost 4 bases and J lost 8 bases. The V gene's germline CDR1 is SGHDN and CDR2 FVKESK. This CDR3 has 14 amino acids. The CDR3 DNA follows: TGTGCCAGCAGCCCCCCGGGCGCAGGGGGAGGCTACACCTTC. It encodes CASSPPGAGGGYTF.